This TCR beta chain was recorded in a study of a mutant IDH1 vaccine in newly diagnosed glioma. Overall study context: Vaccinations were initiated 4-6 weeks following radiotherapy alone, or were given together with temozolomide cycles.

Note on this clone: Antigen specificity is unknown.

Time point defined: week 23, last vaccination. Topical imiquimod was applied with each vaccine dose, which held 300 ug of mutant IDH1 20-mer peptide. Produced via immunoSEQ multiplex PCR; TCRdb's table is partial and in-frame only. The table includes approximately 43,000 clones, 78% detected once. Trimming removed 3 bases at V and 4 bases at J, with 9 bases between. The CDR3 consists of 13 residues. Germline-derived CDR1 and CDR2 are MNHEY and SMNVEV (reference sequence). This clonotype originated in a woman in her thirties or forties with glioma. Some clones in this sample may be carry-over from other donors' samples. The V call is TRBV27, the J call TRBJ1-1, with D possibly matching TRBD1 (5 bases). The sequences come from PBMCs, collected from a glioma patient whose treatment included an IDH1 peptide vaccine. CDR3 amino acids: CASSLGRGTEAFF. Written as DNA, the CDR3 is TGTGCCAGCAGTTTGGGGAGGGGCACTGAAGCTTTCTTT.